Below, 23 T cell receptor beta chains from the same sample are listed, as sequenced in a study of beta chain features in type 1 diabetes. Antigens for these TCRs are unknown. Study-wide results and caveats: TCRB CDR3s were moderately but significantly shorter in Type 1 diabetes patients in all four CD4+ subsets.

Expressed TCRB transcripts got sequenced, as all isolated RNA was reverse transcribed. Repertoires were generated with immunoSEQ multiplex PCR, while TCRdb's copy carries only in-frame clones and drops some. The sample carries some 190,000 clones, 6% to 9% recorded once. The material sequenced was central memory CD4+ T cells from blood. Receptors were obtained from a man between 18 and 35 years old with type 1 diabetes.

This clone was seen more than once but under ten times. The rearrangement joins TRBV6-1 to TRBJ2-1; D perhaps matches TRBD2 (5 bases). Between the trimmed V and J ends, which lost 6 bases and 7 bases, there was a span of 10 bases. Looked up from germline, CDR1 is MNHNS and CDR2 is SASEGT. There are 12 residues in the CDR3. CDR3 protein: CASSPSGNEQFF. Here the CDR3 DNA reads TGTGCCAGCAGCCCAAGCGGAAATGAGCAGTTCTTC.

This clone was detected a few times. The rearrangement joins TRBV28 to TRBJ2-5; 15 bases are shared with TRBD2. CDR3 length: 18 amino acids. The junction had 7 bases not matched to a gene; V was cut back by 5 bases and J by 0 bases. Germline CDR1 is MDHEN and CDR2 is SYDVKM. CDR3 sequence reads: CASSDPGTSGRYQETQYF. The CDR3 nucleotides are TGTGCCAGCAGTGACCCCGGGACTAGCGGGAGGTACCAAGAGACCCAGTACTTC.

This clone was detected many times. The rearrangement uses TRBV30 and TRBJ2-2; a possible D gene is TRBD1 (6 bases). Deletions cut 4 bases from V and 7 bases from J, with 16 bases between. CDR3 length equals 14 residues. Germline V gene lookup returns CDR1 GTSNPN and CDR2 SVGIG (reference sequence). The CDR3 nucleotides read TGTGCCTGGAAGGAAGGGGGATGGGGCGGGGAGCTGTTTTTT. Its translation is CAWKEGGWGGELFF.

The chain couples TRBV18 to TRBJ1-2; no definite D call. Trimming cost V 0 bases and J 0 bases, with 8 bases left between them. Per germline, CDR1 KGHSH and CDR2 LQKENI. CDR3 length: 15 residues. The CDR3 protein is CASSPPATANYGYTF. The CDR3 DNA reads TGTGCCAGCTCACCACCGGCTACAGCTAACTATGGCTACACCTTC.

The table lists this clone with a few counts. This chain connects TRBV5-1 to TRBJ1-2; D not resolved. The length of the CDR3 is 15 residues. The V end was cut by 5 bases, the J end by 4 bases, with 18 bases between. The germline V gene has CDR1 SGHRS and CDR2 YFSETQ. The CDR3 spells CASRFATEPVYGYTF. The CDR3 DNA sequence: TGCGCCAGCAGGTTTGCGACGGAGCCGGTCTATGGCTACACCTTC. Based on the CDR3 plus reference TRBV5-1 and TRBJ1-2, the full variable domain is KAGVTQTPRYLIKTRGQQVTLSCSPISGHRSVSWYQQTPGQGLQFLFEYFSETQRNKGNFPGRFSGRQFSNSRSEMNVSTLELGDSALYLCASRFATEPVYGYTFGSGTRLTVV.

This clone was seen a few times. V gene TRBV10-3 combines with J gene TRBJ2-1; TRBD2 aligns across 11 bases. CDR1 is ENHRY, CDR2 SYGVKD, per germline. The CDR3 is 16 amino acids. The V segment lost 4 bases and the J segment 2 bases; nucleotides outside the gene matches: 4. CDR3 DNA: TGTGCCATCAGTGCCGGGACTAGCGGAGCCTACAATGAGCAGTTCTTC. Amino acids: CAISAGTSGAYNEQFF.

This clone was observed a few times. The CDR3 sequence is CSGTGLEEQYF. DNA of the CDR3: TGCAGCGGGACAGGGTTGGAAGAGCAGTACTTC. V and J are TRBV29-1 and TRBJ2-7; 8 bases agree with TRBD1. This CDR3 region has 11 residues. CDR1 is SQVTM, CDR2 ANQGSEA, per germline. V shed 7 bases and J 7 bases; nucleotides not matched to a gene: 6.

V usage is TRBV4-3 and J usage is TRBJ2-1, with 8 bases matching TRBD2. This CDR3 spans 18 amino acids. V trimming: 1 base; J trimming: 6 bases; junction bases outside the gene matches: 14. Germline V gene lookup returns CDR1 LGHNA and CDR2 YSLEER. DNA for the CDR3: TGCGCCAGCAGCCAAGGTGTATTTGGGACTAGTCGGCTCAATGAGCAGTTCTTC. Translation: CASSQGVFGTSRLNEQFF.

This clone turned up a few times. The chain carries TRBV5-4 and TRBJ2-5, with 7 positions matching TRBD1. The CDR3 contains 14 residues. Germline V lookup: CDR1 SGHNT, CDR2 YYREEE (reference sequence). V shed 4 bases and J 6 bases; nucleotides not matched to a gene: 9. The DNA for the CDR3 is TGTGCCAGCAGCCTACCGCAGGGGGTGAAGACCCAGTACTTC. It yields the protein CASSLPQGVKTQYF. The variable domain in full, completed from reference TRBV5-4 and TRBJ2-5, reads ETGVTQSPTHLIKTRGQQVTLRCSSQSGHNTVSWYQQALGQGPQFIFQYYREEENGRGNFPPRFSGLQFPNYSSELNVNALELDDSALYLCASSLPQGVKTQYFGPGTRLLVL.

The table lists this clone with a few counts. This chain uses TRBV4-1 with TRBJ2-7; the D is unclear. The CDR3 spans 15 residues. The V and J ends lost 4 bases and 4 bases respectively, with 17 bases between them. The germline CDR1 and CDR2 sequences are MGHRA and YSYEKL. The CDR3 region has the DNA TGCGCCAGCAGCCCCTCCGTTGGTTTAGAATACGAGCAGTACTTC. Its translation is CASSPSVGLEYEQYF.

The chain carries TRBV2 and TRBJ1-1; no clear D gene. Germline loops: CDR1 SNHLY, CDR2 FYNNEI. V dropped 3 bases and J dropped 0 bases, with 11 bases sitting between them. This CDR3 comprises 15 residues. CDR3 nucleotide sequence: TGTGCCAGCAGTGATGCCGTGGCCATGAACACTGAAGCTTTCTTT. This gives the protein CASSDAVAMNTEAFF.

This clone was seen a handful of times. The V call is TRBV5-1, the J call TRBJ2-1, with 7 nucleotides matching TRBD2. The V gene end was trimmed by 1 base and the J gene end by 0 bases; junction bases not matched to a gene: 7. There are 17 residues in the CDR3. CDR1 and CDR2 (germline): SGHRS, YFSETQ. The CDR3, as DNA: TGCGCCAGCAGCTTGAGTAGTGGGAGGGACTCCTACAATGAGCAGTTCTTC. Encoded protein: CASSLSSGRDSYNEQFF.

This clone was recorded many times. J is TRBJ2-5 and V is TRBV20-1; the D is unclear. Trimming cost V 6 bases and J 4 bases, with 6 bases left between them. CDR1 DFQATT and CDR2 SNEGSKA come from the germline V gene (reference sequence). This CDR3 region has 10 residues. Here the CDR3 DNA reads TGCAGTGCCCAGGCAGAGACCCAGTACTTC. Translating it yields CSAQAETQYF.

The chain has TRBV27 and TRBJ2-7; 7 bases fit TRBD1. Germline CDR1 reads MNHEY; CDR2 reads SMNVEV (reference sequence). This CDR3 has 16 residues. Trimming took 4 bases from V and 0 from J; bases not matched to a gene: 9. The DNA of the CDR3 is TGTGCCAGCAGTTCGAACTCACAGGGGAGCTCCTACGAGCAGTACTTC. Its protein is CASSSNSQGSSYEQYF.

This clone was counted between two and nine times. V usage is TRBV7-2 and J usage is TRBJ2-1, with 9 bases identical to TRBD1. Germline V gene sequence: CDR1 SGHTA, CDR2 FQGNSA. The ends lost 5 bases at V and 9 bases at J; junction bases unmatched: 8. This CDR3 is built from 14 residues. CDR3 bases: TGTGCCAGCAGCCTGGGACAGGGTGGGAGTGAGCAGTTCTTC. Its translation: CASSLGQGGSEQFF.

This clone was seen more than once but under ten times. V is TRBV25-1 and J is TRBJ1-2; a possible D gene is TRBD1 (5 bases). The CDR3 covers 14 residues. V dropped 3 bases and J dropped 8 bases, with 16 bases sitting between them. CDR1 MGHDK and CDR2 SYGVNS come from the germline V gene. The CDR3 DNA reads as TGTGCCAGCAGTGATGAGCGGGGCCGGGGGGGCTACACCTTC. This encodes CASSDERGRGGYTF.

The chain joins TRBV7-2 to TRBJ2-3; D gene unclear. V shed 3 bases and J shed 5 bases, with 15 bases lying between them. The germline CDR1 and CDR2 sequences are SGHTA and FQGNSA. This CDR3 comprises 15 residues. The CDR3 loop reads CASSFFQPGEDTQYF. The CDR3 DNA sequence: TGTGCCAGCAGCTTTTTTCAGCCTGGAGAAGATACGCAGTATTTT.

This clone was counted between two and nine times. The V and J genes are TRBV27 and TRBJ2-3, with TRBD2 matching over 12 bases. Trimming at V came to 1 base and at J to 5 bases, leaving 7 bases not matched to a gene. Germline assignment: CDR1 MNHEY and CDR2 SMNVEV (reference sequence). The CDR3 totals 17 residues. The CDR3 DNA reads as TGTGCCAGCAGTTTATTCCCTAGCGGGAGGGAGGTAGATACGCAGTATTTT. This encodes CASSLFPSGREVDTQYF.

This clone was seen more than once but under ten times. The rearrangement links TRBV4-2 to TRBJ2-5; 9 bases match TRBD2. Trimming removed 3 bases from V and 4 bases from J; junction bases left unmatched: 6. Germline values: CDR1 LGHNA, CDR2 YNFKEQ. This CDR3 contains 15 residues. For the CDR3, the DNA is TGTGCCAGCAGCCAGGGTAGCGGGAGAGGAGAGACCCAGTACTTC. Residues: CASSQGSGRGETQYF.

This clone has a handful of counts. V usage is TRBV2 and J usage is TRBJ1-1, with D tentatively TRBD1 (5 bases). CDR1 SNHLY and CDR2 FYNNEI come from the germline V gene. V lost 6 bases and J lost 0, with 8 bases in between. The CDR3 contains 13 residues. The CDR3 spells CASSPDMNTEAFF. The CDR3 DNA follows: TGTGCCAGCAGCCCGGACATGAACACTGAAGCTTTCTTT. Supplemented by reference TRBV2 and TRBJ1-1, the full variable domain reads EPEVTQTPSHQVTQMGQEVILRCVPISNHLYFYWYRQILGQKVEFLVSFYNNEISEKSEIFDDQFSVERPDGSNFTLKIRSTKLEDSAMYFCASSPDMNTEAFFGQGTRLTVV.

This clone was recorded a few times. V and J are TRBV5-1 and TRBJ1-1; 11 positions agree with TRBD1. Looked up from germline, CDR1 is SGHRS and CDR2 is YFSETQ. The CDR3 is 17 amino acids. With 3 bases clipped from V and 1 base from J, the junction kept 8 bases outside the gene matches. The CDR3 coding sequence is TGCGCCAGCAGCTCCCGGACAGGGGGCACAAGGAACACTGAAGCTTTCTTT. Its translation is CASSSRTGGTRNTEAFF.

The chain carries TRBV4-3 and TRBJ2-7, with a weak D call TRBD1 (5 bases). This CDR3 has 15 amino acids. The germline CDR1 and CDR2 sequences are LGHNA and YSLEER. V lost 0 bases and J lost 6, with 15 bases in between. The CDR3 DNA sequence: TGCGCCAGCAGCCAAGAAGTAGGTAGGGGTCGCGAGCAGTACTTC. Its protein is CASSQEVGRGREQYF.

The sample holds many counts of this clone. The chain couples TRBV28 to TRBJ2-3; a weak D match, TRBD1 (5 bases). This CDR3 comprises 15 residues. Trimming stripped 0 bases from V and 6 bases from J, with 13 bases between. Germline lookup yields CDR1 MDHEN and CDR2 SYDVKM. The chain's CDR3 is CASSLWTQGRDTQYF. The CDR3 nucleotides are TGTGCCAGCAGTTTATGGACTCAGGGTCGGGATACGCAGTATTTT.